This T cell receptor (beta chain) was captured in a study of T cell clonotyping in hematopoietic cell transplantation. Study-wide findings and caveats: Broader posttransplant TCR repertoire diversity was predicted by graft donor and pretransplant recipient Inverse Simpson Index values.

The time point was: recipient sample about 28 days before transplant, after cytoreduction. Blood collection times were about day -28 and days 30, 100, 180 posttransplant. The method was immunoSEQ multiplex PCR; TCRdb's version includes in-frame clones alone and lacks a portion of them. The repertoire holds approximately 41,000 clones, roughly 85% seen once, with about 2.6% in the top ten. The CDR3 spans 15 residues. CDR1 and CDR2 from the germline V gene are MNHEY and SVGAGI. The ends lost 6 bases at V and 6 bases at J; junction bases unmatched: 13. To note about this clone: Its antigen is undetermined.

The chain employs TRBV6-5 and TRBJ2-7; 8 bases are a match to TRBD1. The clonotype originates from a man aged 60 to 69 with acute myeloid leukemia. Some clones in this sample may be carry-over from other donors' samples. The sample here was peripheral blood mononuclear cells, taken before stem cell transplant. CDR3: CASSPRTGSFAEQYF. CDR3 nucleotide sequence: TGTGCCAGCAGCCCGAGGACAGGGTCTTTTGCCGAGCAGTACTTC.